These 19 T cell receptor beta chains came from one sample sequenced in a study of T cell responses to AZD1222 COVID-19 vaccine. Method: immunoSEQ multiplex PCR; TCRdb's copy keeps in-frame clones and lacks some. The sample includes 120,000 to 150,000 clones, roughly four fifths of them seen just once. This material consisted of peripheral blood, taken on day 0 of MenACWY control vaccination. The receptor source for this set is an adult in good health.

This clone was seen more than once but under ten times. The CDR3 reads CASSYGQGGTGELFF. CDR3 nucleotides: TGTGCCAGCAGTTACGGGCAGGGGGGCACCGGGGAGCTGTTTTTT. The V gene is TRBV6-5, the J gene TRBJ2-2; possibly TRBD1 for D (7 bases). V lost 2 bases and J 4 bases, leaving 11 bases between the germline ends. The CDR3 spans 15 residues. Looked up from germline, CDR1 is MNHEY and CDR2 is SVGAGI.

The chain carries TRBV3-1 (or the pseudogene TRBV3-2) and TRBJ2-3, with 12 nucleotides matching TRBD2. The CDR3 contains 18 residues. V trimming: 0 bases; J trimming: 4 bases; junction bases outside the gene matches: 8. Germline V gives CDR1 LGHDT, CDR2 YNNKEL (reference sequence). CDR3 protein: CASSQDFRGLAGADTQYF. The DNA for the CDR3 is TGTGCCAGCAGCCAAGATTTTAGGGGACTAGCGGGCGCAGATACGCAGTATTTT.

This clone came up a few times. The rearrangement uses TRBV7-9 and TRBJ1-2; the match to TRBD1 covers 10 bases. Germline V CDR1 and CDR2: SEHNR, FQNEAQ (reference sequence). The CDR3 totals 14 residues. The trim removed 3 bases at V and 6 bases at J, leaving 4 bases unmatched. DNA of the CDR3: TGTGCCAGCAGCTTGGCCGGGACAGGGGATGGCTACACCTTC. This gives the protein CASSLAGTGDGYTF.

A single count supports this clone. The V call is TRBV9, the J call TRBJ2-3, with 8 positions matching TRBD1. This CDR3 comprises 14 residues. The germline V gene has CDR1 SGDLS and CDR2 YYNGEE. Losses at the gene ends were 5 bases for V and 6 bases for J; bases not matched to a gene: 8. The CDR3 nucleotides read TGTGCCAGCAGTCTGGACAGGGCCCCGGATACGCAGTATTTT. Its protein is CASSLDRAPDTQYF.

V gene TRBV29-1 combines with J gene TRBJ2-3, with D perhaps matching TRBD1 (6 bases). V was shortened by 7 bases and J by 10 bases, with 18 bases between the two germline ends. Germline V gives CDR1 SQVTM, CDR2 ANQGSEA. This CDR3 region has 12 residues. CDR3 DNA: TGCAGCGCGGTTATGGTAGGGACACCGCAGTATTTT. Amino acids: CSAVMVGTPQYF.

V gene TRBV20-1 combines with J gene TRBJ2-3; D call uncertain. The V gene's germline CDR1 is DFQATT and CDR2 SNEGSKA (reference sequence). The CDR3 is 11 residues long. The V end was cut by 3 bases, the J end by 1 base, with 2 bases between. CDR3 DNA: TGCAGTGCTAGCGGCACAGATACGCAGTATTTT. Amino acid sequence: CSASGTDTQYF.

V usage is TRBV6-1 and J usage is TRBJ2-5; 11 bases are a match to TRBD2. The V segment lost 4 bases and the J segment 4 bases; nucleotides outside the gene matches: 8. There are 16 residues in the CDR3. Germline CDR1 reads MNHNS; CDR2 reads SASEGT. The CDR3 sequence is CASSVASGGIGETQYF. For the CDR3, the DNA is TGTGCCAGCAGTGTCGCTAGCGGGGGGATTGGAGAGACCCAGTACTTC.

This clone was picked up a small number of times. The chain combines TRBV18 with TRBJ1-1, with D tentatively TRBD1 (5 bases). CDR1 and CDR2 (germline): KGHSH, LQKENI. The CDR3 length is 14 residues. The V gene lost 6 bases and the J gene lost 2 bases, with 13 bases spanning the gap. The CDR3 loop reads CASSKTGANTEAFF. The CDR3 region has the DNA TGTGCCAGCTCGAAGACCGGGGCCAACACTGAAGCTTTCTTT.

This clone was seen only a few times. The gene calls are TRBV6-5 and TRBJ2-6; D perhaps matches TRBD2 (5 bases). Germline CDR1 reads MNHEY; CDR2 reads SVGAGI. The CDR3 sequence is 15 residues long. V gave up 10 bases and J gave up 2 bases, with 15 bases separating them. The DNA of the CDR3 is TGTGCCACCTCGGAGGCTGGTGCTGGGGCCAACGTCCTGACTTTC. Translation gives CATSEAGAGANVLTF.

The rearrangement uses TRBV19 and TRBJ1-3; D uncertain. Trimming left V 3 bases short and J 0 bases short, with 9 bases between. Germline assignment: CDR1 LNHDA and CDR2 SQIVND (reference sequence). This CDR3 comprises 15 residues. CDR3 region: CASSITATSGNTIYF. For the CDR3, the DNA is TGTGCCAGTAGTATTACGGCCACCTCTGGAAACACCATATATTTT. Full variable domain (missing parts from reference TRBV19 and TRBJ1-3): DGGITQSPKYLFRKEGQNVTLSCEQNLNHDAMYWYRQDPGQGLRLIYYSQIVNDFQKGDIAEGYSVSREKKESFPLTVTSAQKNPTAFYLCASSITATSGNTIYFGEGSWLTVV.

As for this clone: This same CDR3 is encoded by further DNA sequences in the sample. The chain uses TRBV2 and TRBJ2-2; no firm D call. The V gene lost 6 bases and the J gene lost 4 bases, with 9 bases spanning the gap. The CDR3 runs to 13 residues. Germline-derived CDR1 and CDR2 are SNHLY and FYNNEI. In DNA, the CDR3 is TGTGCCAGCAGGTTGGATAGCACCGGGGAGCTGTTTTTT. It specifies CASRLDSTGELFF.

The CDR3 sequence: CASTLGGNPDEQYF. The CDR3 DNA is TGCGCCAGCACCCTCGGAGGGAATCCAGACGAGCAGTACTTC. V gene TRBV5-1 combines with J gene TRBJ2-7, with D possibly being TRBD2 (6 bases). Germline CDR1 is SGHRS and CDR2 is YFSETQ. V gave up 6 bases and J gave up 5 bases, with 18 bases separating them. CDR3 length equals 14 residues.

The chain employs TRBV12-3 or TRBV12-4 and TRBJ1-2; D is unclear. The length of the CDR3 is 13 residues. V dropped 2 bases and J dropped 4 bases, with 8 bases sitting between them. The CDR3 bases are TGTGCCAGCAGTTTACGGGGTGGCTATGGCTACACCTTC. Translated: CASSLRGGYGYTF.

The chain couples TRBV29-1 to TRBJ2-1; TRBD2 matches 13 bases. The germline V gene has CDR1 SQVTM and CDR2 ANQGSEA. The CDR3 totals 14 residues. The V and J ends lost 5 bases and 9 bases, in that order; junction bases with no gene match: 7. The CDR3 sequence: CSVSTSGGAGEQFF. The CDR3 DNA reads as TGCAGCGTTTCAACTAGCGGGGGGGCCGGTGAGCAGTTCTTC.

This sequence joins TRBV19 and TRBJ1-1, with a weak D call TRBD1 (6 bases). The CDR3 runs 17 residues. Deletions cut 6 bases from V and 1 base from J, with 21 bases between. Germline CDR1 is LNHDA and CDR2 is SQIVND (reference sequence). CDR3 nucleotide sequence: TGTGCCAGTAGGGCTTCGGGGGGGGGCTCATGGAACACTGAAGCTTTCTTT. Its protein is CASRASGGGSWNTEAFF.

The chain combines TRBV18 with TRBJ2-7, with D perhaps given as TRBD1 or TRBD2 (6 bases each). The V gene lost 6 bases and the J gene lost 3 bases, with 15 bases spanning the gap. This CDR3 region has 14 residues. In germline, CDR1 is KGHSH, CDR2 LQKENI. The CDR3: CASSPGAQGYEQYF. CDR3 in DNA: TGTGCCAGCTCCCCGGGGGCTCAGGGCTACGAGCAGTACTTC.

The CDR3 spells CASSPGAGSTDTQYF. The CDR3 DNA is TGTGCCAGCTCACCAGGGGCTGGTAGCACAGATACGCAGTATTTT. The chain couples TRBV18 to TRBJ2-3; D possibly corresponds to TRBD1 (5 bases). The V gene lost 2 bases and the J gene lost 0 bases, with 9 bases spanning the gap. The CDR3 is 15 amino acids. Germline CDR1 and CDR2: KGHSH and LQKENI.

J is TRBJ2-5 and V is TRBV24-1, with TRBD1 matching over 8 bases. CDR1 and CDR2 (germline): KGHDR, SFDVKD. V shed 9 bases and J 4 bases; nucleotides not matched to a gene: 9. This CDR3 region has 14 residues. CDR3 sequence reads: CATEAGGPGETQYF. The CDR3 DNA reads as TGTGCCACCGAGGCAGGGGGCCCGGGAGAGACCCAGTACTTC.

This clone was observed a single time. The chain recombines TRBV11-2 with TRBJ2-7, with D uncertain. Trimming took off 5 bases at V and 0 bases at J, with 5 bases between the two ends. This CDR3 comprises 12 residues. CDR1 and CDR2 from the germline V gene are SGHAT and FQNNGV. The CDR3 DNA sequence: TGTGCCAGCAGCCCGAGCTCCTACGAGCAGTACGTC. It translates to CASSPSSYEQYV.